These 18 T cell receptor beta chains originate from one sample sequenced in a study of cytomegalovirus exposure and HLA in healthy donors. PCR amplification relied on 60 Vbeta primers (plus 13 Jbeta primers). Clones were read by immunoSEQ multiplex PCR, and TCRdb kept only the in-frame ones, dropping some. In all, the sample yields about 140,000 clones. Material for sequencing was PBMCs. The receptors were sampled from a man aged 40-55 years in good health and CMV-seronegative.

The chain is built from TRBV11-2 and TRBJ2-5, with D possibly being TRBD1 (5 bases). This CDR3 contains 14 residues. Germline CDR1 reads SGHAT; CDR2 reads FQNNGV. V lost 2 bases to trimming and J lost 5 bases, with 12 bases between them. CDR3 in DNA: TGTGCCAGCAGCTTAAACGTGTACAGGGAGACCCAGTACTTC. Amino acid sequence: CASSLNVYRETQYF.

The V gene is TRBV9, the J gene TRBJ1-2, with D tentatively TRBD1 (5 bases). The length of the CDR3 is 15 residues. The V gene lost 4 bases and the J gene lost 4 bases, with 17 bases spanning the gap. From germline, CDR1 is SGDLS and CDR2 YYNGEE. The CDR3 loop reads CASSLGGEGSYGYTF. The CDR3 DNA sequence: TGTGCCAGCAGCTTGGGGGGGGAGGGGAGCTATGGCTACACCTTC.

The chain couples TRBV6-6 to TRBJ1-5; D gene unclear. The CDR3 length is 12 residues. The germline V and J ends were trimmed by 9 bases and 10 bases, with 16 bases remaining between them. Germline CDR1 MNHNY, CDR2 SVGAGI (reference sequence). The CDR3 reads CASAGVGEPQHF. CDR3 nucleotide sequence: TGTGCCAGTGCTGGGGTGGGAGAACCCCAGCATTTT.

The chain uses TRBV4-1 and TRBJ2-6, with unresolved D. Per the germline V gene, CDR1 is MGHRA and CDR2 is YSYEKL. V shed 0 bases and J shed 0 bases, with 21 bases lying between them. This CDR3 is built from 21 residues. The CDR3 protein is CASSQDTAQHLLFSGANVLTF. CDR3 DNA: TGCGCCAGCAGCCAAGATACCGCACAGCACCTACTCTTCTCTGGGGCCAACGTCCTGACTTTC.

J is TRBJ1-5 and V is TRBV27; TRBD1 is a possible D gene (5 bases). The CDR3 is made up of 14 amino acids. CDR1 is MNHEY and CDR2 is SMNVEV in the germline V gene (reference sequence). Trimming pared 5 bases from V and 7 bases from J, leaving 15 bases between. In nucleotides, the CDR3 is TGTGCCAGCAGTGCGCGGGACTATAGCCAGCCCCAGCATTTT. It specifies CASSARDYSQPQHF.

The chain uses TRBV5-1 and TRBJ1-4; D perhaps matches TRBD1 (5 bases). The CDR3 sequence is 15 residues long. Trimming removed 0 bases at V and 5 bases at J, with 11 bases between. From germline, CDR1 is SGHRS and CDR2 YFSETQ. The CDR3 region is CASSLGDRQNEKLFF. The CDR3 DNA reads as TGCGCCAGCAGCTTGGGAGACAGACAAAATGAAAAACTGTTTTTT. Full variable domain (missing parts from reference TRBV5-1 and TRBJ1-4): KAGVTQTPRYLIKTRGQQVTLSCSPISGHRSVSWYQQTPGQGLQFLFEYFSETQRNKGNFPGRFSGRQFSNSRSEMNVSTLELGDSALYLCASSLGDRQNEKLFFGSGTQLSVL.

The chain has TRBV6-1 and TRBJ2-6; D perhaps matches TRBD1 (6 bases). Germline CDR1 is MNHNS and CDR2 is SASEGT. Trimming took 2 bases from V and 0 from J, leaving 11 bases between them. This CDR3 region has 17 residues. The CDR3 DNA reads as TGTGCCAGCAGTGAATTAAGGGGGAGCTCTGGGGCCAACGTCCTGACTTTC. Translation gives CASSELRGSSGANVLTF.

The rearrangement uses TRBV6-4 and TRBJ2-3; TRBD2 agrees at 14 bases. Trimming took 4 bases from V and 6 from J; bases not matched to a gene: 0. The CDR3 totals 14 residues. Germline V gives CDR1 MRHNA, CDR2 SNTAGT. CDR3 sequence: CASSGTSGGDTQYF. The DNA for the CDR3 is TGTGCCAGCAGTGGGACTAGCGGGGGGGATACGCAGTATTTT.

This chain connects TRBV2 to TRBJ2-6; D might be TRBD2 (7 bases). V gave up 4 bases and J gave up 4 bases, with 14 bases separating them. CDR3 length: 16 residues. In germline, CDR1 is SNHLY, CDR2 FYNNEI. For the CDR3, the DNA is TGTGCCAGCAGTGCTGGGGGGGGGCGAGGGGCCAACGTCCTGACTTTC. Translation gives CASSAGGGRGANVLTF.

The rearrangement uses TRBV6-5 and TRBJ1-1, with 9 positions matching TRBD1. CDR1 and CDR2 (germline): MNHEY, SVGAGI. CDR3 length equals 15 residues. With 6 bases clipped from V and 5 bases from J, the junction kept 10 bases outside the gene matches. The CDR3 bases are TGTGCCAGCAGGCGGACAGGGGCCACTGGGACTGAAGCTTTCTTT. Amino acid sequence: CASRRTGATGTEAFF.

As DNA, the CDR3 is TGCGCCAGCAGCTTTCCCGGGACAGGGGAGACCCAGTACTTC. It yields the protein CASSFPGTGETQYF. The rearrangement joins TRBV5-1 to TRBJ2-5, with TRBD1 identical over 9 bases. The CDR3 runs to 14 residues. With V trimmed by 2 bases and J by 5 bases, 4 bases remained unmatched. From germline, CDR1 is SGHRS and CDR2 YFSETQ.

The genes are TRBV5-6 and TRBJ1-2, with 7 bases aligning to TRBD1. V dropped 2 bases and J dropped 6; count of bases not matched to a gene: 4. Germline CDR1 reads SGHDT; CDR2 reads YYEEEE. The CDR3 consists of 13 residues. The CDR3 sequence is CASSFGTENGYTF. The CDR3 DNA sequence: TGTGCCAGCAGCTTTGGGACAGAGAATGGCTACACCTTC.

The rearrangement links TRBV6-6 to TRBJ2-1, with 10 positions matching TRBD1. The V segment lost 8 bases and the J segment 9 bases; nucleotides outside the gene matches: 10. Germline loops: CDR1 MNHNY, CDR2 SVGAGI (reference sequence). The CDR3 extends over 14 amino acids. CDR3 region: CASRQGARGGEQFF. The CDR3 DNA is TGTGCCAGCCGACAGGGGGCGCGGGGAGGTGAGCAGTTCTTC.

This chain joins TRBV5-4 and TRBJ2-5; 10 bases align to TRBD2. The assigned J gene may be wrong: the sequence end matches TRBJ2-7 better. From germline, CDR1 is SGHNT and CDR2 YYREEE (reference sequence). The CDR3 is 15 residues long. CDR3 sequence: CASSPTSGTTYEQYF. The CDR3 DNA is TGTGCCAGCAGCCCTACTAGCGGGACAACCTACGAGCAGTACTTC.

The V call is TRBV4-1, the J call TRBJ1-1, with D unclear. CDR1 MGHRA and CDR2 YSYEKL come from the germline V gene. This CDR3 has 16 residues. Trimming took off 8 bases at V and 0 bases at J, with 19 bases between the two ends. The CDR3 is CASGHKRGSLNTEAFF. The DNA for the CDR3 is TGCGCCAGCGGTCACAAGCGAGGCAGCTTGAACACTGAAGCTTTCTTT.

The CDR3 nucleotides read TGTGCCAGTTCGAGGGACAGGGTGGCGCTGAACACTGAAGCTTTCTTT. This codes for CASSRDRVALNTEAFF. The J gene is TRBJ1-1, the V gene TRBV19; 9 positions agree with TRBD1. V shed 8 bases, J shed 0 bases, and the junction held 10 bases outside the gene matches. The CDR3 contains 16 residues. The germline gives CDR1 LNHDA, CDR2 SQIVND (reference sequence).

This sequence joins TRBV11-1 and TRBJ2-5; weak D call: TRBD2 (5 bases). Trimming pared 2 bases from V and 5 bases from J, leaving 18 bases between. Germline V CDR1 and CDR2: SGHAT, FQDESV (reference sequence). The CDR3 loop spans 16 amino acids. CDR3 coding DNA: TGTGCCAGCAGCTTACCCGTAACAACTAGTATTGAGACCCAGTACTTC. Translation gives CASSLPVTTSIETQYF.

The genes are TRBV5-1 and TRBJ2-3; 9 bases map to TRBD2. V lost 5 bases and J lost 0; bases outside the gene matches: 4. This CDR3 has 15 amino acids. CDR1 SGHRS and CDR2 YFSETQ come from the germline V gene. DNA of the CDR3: TGCGCCAGCAGTCTAGCGGGGATTAGCACAGATACGCAGTATTTT. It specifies CASSLAGISTDTQYF.